These 7 T cell receptor beta chains were sequenced from one sample in a study of T cells in Graves' hyperthyroidism and ophthalmopathy. RNA transcripts gave rise to amplified TCR beta CDR3 regions. First-round RT-PCR with HTBI primers amplified the TCR CDR3 region. TCRdb reprocessed the multiplex PCR reads with MiXCR, giving one entry per CDR3 protein. The data show about 570,000 distinct CDR3 sequences, with 35% to 55% seen just once and 15% to 20% held by the top ten. Specimen: peripheral blood or thyroid tissue (not recorded which). These receptors came from an adult woman with Graves' disease, either hyperthyroidism or ophthalmopathy (not recorded which).

This chain joins TRBV29-1 and TRBJ2-7; the D gene is possibly TRBD2 (6 bases). The length of the CDR3 is 12 residues. Germline V lookup: CDR1 SQVTM, CDR2 ANQGSEA. Trimming removed 6 bases from V and 6 bases from J, with 15 bases in between. The chain's CDR3 is CSVTGSSGEQYF. The CDR3 DNA reads as TGCAGCGTCACCGGGAGCTCGGGCGAGCAGTACTTC.

This chain connects TRBV6-5 to TRBJ1-1; D is undetermined. The length of the CDR3 is 11 residues. Trimming shortened V by 2 bases and J by 8 bases, and 6 bases separated the two germline ends. Germline V gives CDR1 MNHEY, CDR2 SVGAGI. The CDR3 sequence: CASSYEAEAFF. CDR3 in DNA: TGTGCCAGCAGTTACGAGGCGGAAGCTTTCTTT.

The J gene is TRBJ1-5, the V gene TRBV20-1; TRBD1 matches 12 bases. The CDR3 is 16 residues long. The trim removed 6 bases at V and 2 bases at J, leaving 8 bases unmatched. Germline CDR1 reads DFQATT; CDR2 reads SNEGSKA (reference sequence). CDR3 in DNA: TGCAGTGCCACGGGACAGGGGGCCTCTGGCAATCAGCCCCAGCATTTT. This encodes CSATGQGASGNQPQHF.

The gene calls are TRBV5-1 and TRBJ1-2, with 7 bases lining up with TRBD1. V was clipped by 0 bases and J by 8 bases; unmatched bases: 10. The CDR3 is 15 amino acids. Germline CDR1 reads SGHRS; CDR2 reads YFSETQ. CDR3 in DNA: TGCGCCAGCAGCTTGGCGACTACAGGGGTTGGGGGCTACACCTTC. Amino acids: CASSLATTGVGGYTF.

This clonotype occurred many times. The gene calls are TRBV9 and TRBJ2-7; a weak D match, TRBD1 (6 bases). V lost 4 bases and J 5 bases, leaving 19 bases between the germline ends. Germline CDR1 SGDLS, CDR2 YYNGEE. This CDR3 is built from 15 residues. CDR3 sequence: CASSPGADTAHEQYF. Written as DNA, the CDR3 is TGTGCCAGCAGCCCAGGGGCGGATACAGCCCACGAGCAGTACTTC. The full variable domain, with the rest looked up from reference TRBV9 and TRBJ2-7, is DSGVTQTPKHLITATGQRVTLRCSPRSGDLSVYWYQQSLDQGLQFLIQYYNGEERAKGNILERFSAQQFPDLHSELNLSSLELGDSALYFCASSPGADTAHEQYFGPGTRLTVT.

The chain employs TRBV29-1 and TRBJ1-4, with D possibly being TRBD1 (6 bases). Per the germline V gene, CDR1 is SQVTM and CDR2 is ANQGSEA. V was shortened by 7 bases and J by 8 bases, with 17 bases between the two germline ends. The CDR3 is made up of 13 amino acids. The CDR3 sequence: CSADTSTGEKLFF. CDR3 nucleotides: TGCAGCGCCGACACCTCAACAGGGGAAAAACTGTTTTTT. The entire variable domain, with the rest obtained from reference TRBV29-1 and TRBJ1-4, is as follows: SAVISQKPSRDICQRGTSLTIQCQVDSQVTMMFWYRQQPGQSLTLIATANQGSEATYESGFVIDKFPISRPNLTFSTLTVSNMSPEDSSIYLCSADTSTGEKLFFGSGTQLSVL.

The J gene is TRBJ1-2, the V gene TRBV7-9, with 12 positions matching TRBD1. This CDR3 region has 15 residues. CDR1 SEHNR and CDR2 FQNEAQ come from the germline V gene (reference sequence). J was trimmed by 8 bases and V by 7 bases; bases with no gene match: 11. CDR3 sequence (DNA): TGTGCCAGCAAGGTTTGGGACAGGGGGCGCACGGGCTACACCTTC. It codes for CASKVWDRGRTGYTF.